The present entry profiles one T cell receptor (beta chain) with its context. TCRdb's copy holds only in-frame clones and misses some; the assay was immunoSEQ multiplex PCR. The sample lists around 130,000 clones, around 87% occurring once. This specimen comes from a study of blood T cell repertoires in COVID-19. The V gene lost 5 bases and the J gene lost 4 bases, with 26 bases spanning the gap. Germline-derived CDR1 and CDR2 are MNHNY and SVGAGI (reference sequence). The CDR3 runs 18 residues. The chain joins TRBV6-6 to TRBJ1-2, with D possibly TRBD1 on 6 matching bases. Sequencing input: peripheral blood. The source is an older man with active COVID-19. CDR3 protein: CASSPPQGSNPLRYGYTF. CDR3 nucleotides: TGTGCCAGCAGTCCCCCCCAGGGGTCGAATCCACTCCGCTATGGCTACACCTTC.